This T cell receptor beta chain appears in the sequencing data of a study of T cell responses to AZD1222 COVID-19 vaccine. At the level of the study: Second-dose intervals of approximately 4 or approximately 12 weeks were pooled.

The CDR3 consists of 16 residues. Trimming left V 5 bases short and J 2 bases short, with 13 bases between. Germline values: CDR1 LNHDA, CDR2 SQIVND (reference sequence). To note about this clone: Its antigen remains unknown.

Sequenced by immunoSEQ multiplex PCR; TCRdb stores in-frame clones only, minus some. The sample has 100,000 to 150,000 clones, more than 70% seen once. General observations from the study: Vaccine-associated CD4 TCRs spanned spike, dominant at 160-218 and 743-854.

The V and J genes are TRBV19 and TRBJ2-6, with D unclear. This sample comprised peripheral blood, obtained on day 0 of AZD1222 vaccination. The origin of this receptor is an adult in good health. The CDR3 is CASSPNPWAGANVLTF. CDR3 DNA sequence: TGTGCCAGTAGTCCCAATCCTTGGGCTGGGGCCAACGTCCTGACTTTC. The entire variable domain, with the rest obtained from reference TRBV19 and TRBJ2-6, is as follows: DGGITQSPKYLFRKEGQNVTLSCEQNLNHDAMYWYRQDPGQGLRLIYYSQIVNDFQKGDIAEGYSVSREKKESFPLTVTSAQKNPTAFYLCASSPNPWAGANVLTFGAGSRLTVL.